The rows below give T cell receptor beta chains drawn from one sample of a study of read filtering for tumor transcriptome and immune sequencing. TCRdb ran MiXCR on the reads and lists one entry per CDR3 protein. The data contain roughly 130,000 distinct CDR3 sequences, approximately 13% of them singletons. The sequenced sample was a population of CD138-negative cells sorted from bone marrow. The receptors derive from a donor at least 40 years old with multiple myeloma. Both conserved end residues are part of each CDR3. Each record gives: clone size, J gene, V gene, D gene, CDR3 DNA, CDR3 protein. D genes are given only for firm matches. Size tells how often a clone was seen (once, few, many) or the class of an expanded clone, and some rows leave it out.

size: few
J: TRBJ2-6
V: TRBV9
D: NA
DNA: TGTGCCAGCTCCCCTACAGGGCCCCTGGCCAACGCCCTGACTTTC
CDR3: CASSPTGPLANALTF

size: many
J: TRBJ2-6
V: TRBV28
D: NA
DNA: TGTGCCAGCAGTTCAGCGTACTCTGGGGCCAACGTCCTGACTTTC
CDR3: CASSSAYSGANVLTF

size: many
J: TRBJ1-1
V: TRBV5-1
D: TRBD1
DNA: TGCGCCAGCAGCTACCGGGACAGGATCACTGAAGCTTTCTTT
CDR3: CASSYRDRITEAFF

size: many
J: TRBJ1-5
V: TRBV19
D: NA
DNA: TGTGCCAGTAGTATGGTGGACAGACGCAATCAGCCCCAGCATTTT
CDR3: CASSMVDRRNQPQHF

size: many
J: TRBJ1-1
V: TRBV6-1
D: TRBD1
DNA: TGTGCCAGCAGTACCTTCGGGACAGGGTTGAACACTGAAGCTTTCTTT
CDR3: CASSTFGTGLNTEAFF

size: many
J: TRBJ2-3
V: TRBV3-1
D: TRBD2
DNA: TGTGCCAGCAGCCAAGATCTCGCTAGCGGGGGATCTAGCACAGATACGCAGTATTTT
CDR3: CASSQDLASGGSSTDTQYF

size: many
J: TRBJ1-1
V: TRBV27
D: TRBD1
DNA: TGTGCCAGCTGTGCCGGGACAGGGGGTGTTTGCACTGAAGCTTTCTTT
CDR3: CASCAGTGGVCTEAFF

size: many
J: TRBJ1-1
V: TRBV7-8
D: NA
DNA: TGTGCCAGCAGCCCAACCCAAGGACCTTCCTCGGTTTTCTTT
CDR3: CASSPTQGPSSVFF

size: few
J: TRBJ1-5
V: TRBV7-9
D: NA
DNA: TGTGCCAGCAGCTTATCAGCGGGTCTCGGTCACCAGCCCCAGCATTTT
CDR3: CASSLSAGLGHQPQHF

size: NA
J: TRBJ1-5
V: TRBV7-8
D: NA
DNA: TGTGCCAGCAGCTTAGGAGGGCCACAGCCCCAGCATTTT
CDR3: CASSLGGPQPQHF

size: many
J: TRBJ2-5
V: TRBV29-1
D: NA
DNA: TGCAGCGTGTTACAGAGCTTGGAGACCCAGTACTTC
CDR3: CSVLQSLETQYF

size: many
J: TRBJ1-4
V: TRBV6-1
D: NA
DNA: TGTGCCAGCAGTGATCCCCGGCTTCAGGAAAAACTGTTTTTT
CDR3: CASSDPRLQEKLFF

size: many
J: TRBJ2-7
V: TRBV28
D: NA
DNA: TGTGCCAGCAGTTTAGGCGGGGTGGCGGCGGGGCCCACCGAGCAGTACTTC
CDR3: CASSLGGVAAGPTEQYF

size: NA
J: TRBJ2-1
V: TRBV18
D: NA
DNA: TGTGCCAGCGGGAAGGACGGAAGCTCCTACAATGAGCAGTTCTTC
CDR3: CASGKDGSSYNEQFF

size: NA
J: TRBJ2-5
V: TRBV28
D: NA
DNA: TGTGCCAGCAGTTTATGGGGAGACGGCCGAGAGACCCAGTACTTC
CDR3: CASSLWGDGRETQYF

size: many
J: TRBJ1-5
V: TRBV12-3/TRBV12-4
D: TRBD1
DNA: TGTGCCAGCAGGTCTGGACAGGGGGAGAGTCAGCCCCAGCATTTT
CDR3: CASRSGQGESQPQHF

size: NA
J: TRBJ1-2
V: TRBV30
D: NA
DNA: TGTGCCTGGAGTCTACTTATGTATGGCTACACCTTC
CDR3: CAWSLLMYGYTF

size: NA
J: TRBJ2-1
V: TRBV7-2
D: NA
DNA: TGTGCCGGCAGCTTAAGGTGGAGCTCCTACAATGAGCAGCTCTTC
CDR3: CAGSLRWSSYNEQLF

size: many
J: TRBJ1-1
V: TRBV10-2
D: TRBD1
DNA: TGCGCCAGCAGTGGGTCGACCGGGACAGGGGGCGCAGGCACTGAAGCTTTCTTT
CDR3: CASSGSTGTGGAGTEAFF

size: many
J: TRBJ1-5
V: TRBV6-2/TRBV6-3
D: NA
DNA: TGTGCCAGCAGGCTCACAAGGGGGCAGCCCCAGCATTTT
CDR3: CASRLTRGQPQHF

size: many
J: TRBJ2-3
V: TRBV29-1
D: TRBD2
DNA: TGCAGCGTTGAAGAAAGCGGGAGGGCCCAAGATACGCAGTATTTT
CDR3: CSVEESGRAQDTQYF

size: many
J: TRBJ2-7
V: TRBV5-1
D: NA
DNA: TGCGCCAGCAGCTTGGACCCCAGCGGGCGTTCCTACGAGCAGTACTTC
CDR3: CASSLDPSGRSYEQYF

size: NA
J: TRBJ2-3
V: TRBV14
D: TRBD1
DNA: TGTGCCAGCAGCCCCCGGACAGGGGGCAACACAGATACGCAGTATTTT
CDR3: CASSPRTGGNTDTQYF

size: many
J: TRBJ2-2
V: TRBV7-6
D: NA
DNA: TGTGCCAGCAGCCCGAGTGCAGGGGGGACCGGGGAGCTGTTTTTT
CDR3: CASSPSAGGTGELFF

size: many
J: TRBJ2-5
V: TRBV29-1
D: TRBD2
DNA: TGCAGCGCCGGCACTTCCGCGGGAGGGCGGGAGACCCAGTACTTC
CDR3: CSAGTSAGGRETQYF

size: many
J: TRBJ1-3
V: TRBV12-3/TRBV12-4
D: TRBD1
DNA: TGTGCCAGCAGAATCGAGGGACAGGGGTCCGGAAACACCATATATTTT
CDR3: CASRIEGQGSGNTIYF

size: many
J: TRBJ2-1
V: TRBV6-1
D: NA
DNA: TGTGCCACTCTGCCCCCTCTAGCCTCCGGGCAGAATGAGCAGTTCTTC
CDR3: CATLPPLASGQNEQFF

size: many
J: TRBJ2-7
V: TRBV29-1
D: NA
DNA: TGCAGCGTTGCCGACAGGTTAGGCTACGAGCAGTACTTC
CDR3: CSVADRLGYEQYF

size: NA
J: TRBJ2-2
V: TRBV7-2
D: TRBD1
DNA: TGTGCCAGCAGCCCGGACAGGGGGCGCAAGACCGGGGAGCTGTTTTTT
CDR3: CASSPDRGRKTGELFF

size: many
J: TRBJ2-1
V: TRBV11-1
D: TRBD2
DNA: TGTGCCAGCAGCACTTCGGGACTAGCTTACAATGAGCAGTTCTTC
CDR3: CASSTSGLAYNEQFF

size: many
J: TRBJ1-1
V: TRBV5-1
D: TRBD1
DNA: TGCGCCAGCAAGGGAGACAGGGGGAACACTGAAGCTTTCTTT
CDR3: CASKGDRGNTEAFF

size: many
J: TRBJ2-1
V: TRBV10-2
D: TRBD1
DNA: TGCGCCAGCAGTGAGTGGAGGACAGGGAGCAACAATGAGCAGTTCTTC
CDR3: CASSEWRTGSNNEQFF

size: many
J: TRBJ1-3
V: TRBV4-1
D: NA
DNA: TGCGCCAGCAGCCAAGTCCGCACTCCGGGACTCAGAACTGGAAACACCATATATTTT
CDR3: CASSQVRTPGLRTGNTIYF